This TCR beta chain stems from a study of cytomegalovirus exposure and HLA in healthy donors. Points from the study as a whole: Sequencing likely generated an artifact that appeared as a cluster of highly shared sequence variants. The authors listed 164 TCR beta chains as cytomegalovirus-associated. A previous analysis found most TCR beta V segments productive roughly 87% or roughly 30% of the time.

This clone appeared a single time. Its specificity is unknown. Primers: 60 Vbeta forward and 13 Jbeta reverse. Here immunoSEQ multiplex PCR was the method, and the copy in TCRdb shows in-frame clones only, minus some. The sample holds 100,000 to 150,000 clones, roughly four fifths seen once. CDR3 length: 13 residues. In germline, CDR1 is SQVTM, CDR2 ANQGSEA. V was cut by 5 bases and J by 5 bases, with 15 bases left in between. The genes are TRBV29-1 and TRBJ2-5, with D possibly matching TRBD2 (6 bases). The clonotype originates from a male donor in good health and CMV-seropositive. The sample taken for sequencing was PBMCs. In DNA, the CDR3 is TGCAGCGTTTCAGGCGGGGCGGAGGAGACCCAGTACTTC. Protein: CSVSGGAEETQYF.